The T cell receptor beta chain described here comes from a study of T cell repertoires in cytomegalovirus infection. Study background: Indications came from public TCR beta signatures; they pointed to CMV infection and to a matching HLA type.

Each CDR3 protein gets one entry after TCRdb re-called the reads with MiXCR. The table has some 200,000 distinct CDR3 sequences, roughly 9% seen once. The CDR3 contains 16 residues. J was trimmed by 1 base and V by 5 bases; bases with no gene match: 7. Germline CDR1 and CDR2: SGHTA and FQGNSA. The table lists this clonotype with many counts. This chain connects TRBV7-2 to TRBJ2-3, with 9 bases that match TRBD1. The sequence derives from a human donor in good health (CMV status not recorded). Some clones in this sample may be carry-over from other donors' samples. The specimen sequenced was PBMCs. The CDR3 DNA follows: TGTGCCAGCAGCCCTAGGACAGGGGCCGGCACAGATACGCAGTATTTT. Translating it yields CASSPRTGAGTDTQYF.